The 18 T cell receptor beta chains below come from one sample, sequenced in a study of blood T cells in healthy people across ages. Primed by a sample-barcoded 5' primer and a J-beta primer mix, a second PCR proceeded for 7 to 11 cycles. A single record per CDR3 protein comes from TCRdb applying MiXCR to the 5' RACE reads. The sample consists of 1,300,000 or so distinct CDR3 sequences, approximately 60% of them appearing once. Input material: blood. These receptors were taken from a man between 18 and 29 years old in good health.

This clonotype has only a few counts. This chain uses TRBV4-1 with TRBJ1-2, with D possibly TRBD1 on 6 matching bases. The CDR3 runs 16 residues. V shed 0 bases and J shed 4 bases, with 15 bases lying between them. From germline, CDR1 is MGHRA and CDR2 YSYEKL. This CDR3 reads CASSQEPGASFYGYTF. Here the CDR3 DNA reads TGCGCCAGCAGCCAAGAGCCGGGGGCTAGCTTCTATGGCTACACCTTC.

This clonotype was picked up a small number of times. The V gene is TRBV20-1, the J gene TRBJ2-3; D possibly matches TRBD1 or TRBD2 (6 bases each). This CDR3 has 15 residues. Germline V CDR1 and CDR2: DFQATT, SNEGSKA (reference sequence). Trimming cost V 1 base and J 1 base, with 12 bases left between them. The CDR3: CSARGGGIGTDTQYF. The CDR3 nucleotides read TGCAGTGCTAGAGGAGGGGGGATCGGCACAGATACGCAGTATTTT.

The chain is built from TRBV20-1 and TRBJ2-1; possibly TRBD1 or TRBD2 for D (5 bases each). V shed 3 bases and J shed 4 bases, with 16 bases lying between them. The CDR3 loop spans 15 amino acids. Per the germline V gene, CDR1 is DFQATT and CDR2 is SNEGSKA (reference sequence). CDR3 DNA sequence: TGCAGTGCTAGCTCTAGGGGACGGATTTACAATGAGCAGTTCTTC. As protein: CSASSRGRIYNEQFF.

CDR3 residues: CASRPRTGLAKNIQYF. As DNA, the CDR3 is TGTGCCAGCAGACCTAGAACAGGGCTAGCCAAAAACATTCAGTACTTC. The chain has TRBV7-2 and TRBJ2-4; the D gene is possibly TRBD1 (6 bases). This CDR3 contains 16 residues. The V end was cut by 6 bases, the J end by 0 bases, with 15 bases between. Per germline, CDR1 SGHTA and CDR2 FQGNSA.

A few counts support this clonotype. The gene calls are TRBV5-1 and TRBJ1-1; D ambiguous. Germline V gene lookup returns CDR1 SGHRS and CDR2 YFSETQ. The CDR3 loop spans 13 amino acids. Trimming shortened V by 1 base and J by 4 bases, and 8 bases separated the two germline ends. This chain's CDR3 is CASSLWVGTEAFF. The DNA of the CDR3 is TGCGCCAGCAGCTTGTGGGTAGGCACTGAAGCTTTCTTT. Supplemented by reference TRBV5-1 and TRBJ1-1, the full variable domain reads KAGVTQTPRYLIKTRGQQVTLSCSPISGHRSVSWYQQTPGQGLQFLFEYFSETQRNKGNFPGRFSGRQFSNSRSEMNVSTLELGDSALYLCASSLWVGTEAFFGQGTRLTVV.

This clonotype was seen more than once but under ten times. This sequence joins TRBV29-1 and TRBJ2-3; D call uncertain. The CDR3 contains 18 residues. Per the germline V gene, CDR1 is SQVTM and CDR2 is ANQGSEA. The V end was cut by 0 bases, the J end by 1 base, with 20 bases between. The CDR3 reads CSVEDHLLGQPRTDTQYF. In nucleotides, the CDR3 is TGCAGCGTTGAAGATCACTTACTCGGGCAGCCCCGCACAGATACGCAGTATTTT.

This clonotype was found many times. The chain combines TRBV20-1 with TRBJ2-1; tentatively, D is TRBD2 (6 bases). The CDR3 is made up of 16 amino acids. From germline, CDR1 is DFQATT and CDR2 SNEGSKA (reference sequence). V shed 2 bases and J shed 2 bases, with 16 bases lying between them. The CDR3 reads CSARTGGSSPYNEQFF. The CDR3 DNA is TGCAGTGCTAGAACCGGGGGTTCGTCACCCTACAATGAGCAGTTCTTC.

V gene TRBV4-3 combines with J gene TRBJ2-5, with D possibly being TRBD2 (7 bases). CDR1 and CDR2 (germline): LGHNA, YSLEER. CDR3 size: 15 residues. With 0 bases removed from V and 5 bases from J, the gap between germline ends came to 13 bases. The CDR3 DNA sequence: TGCGCCAGCAGCCAAGATCTAGGGGGGGCGGAGACCCAGTACTTC. Translating it yields CASSQDLGGAETQYF.

This chain links TRBV5-1 with TRBJ2-2; D is undetermined. This CDR3 contains 12 residues. CDR1 and CDR2 from the germline V gene are SGHRS and YFSETQ. The ends were cut back, 2 bases at V and 6 bases at J, with 5 bases in the middle. CDR3 amino acids: CASSFPPGELFF. CDR3 coding DNA: TGCGCCAGCAGCTTCCCCCCCGGGGAGCTGTTTTTT.

In DNA form, the CDR3 reads TGTGCCAGCCTGAACAGGGACAGCTCCTATAATTCACCCCTCCACTTT. Protein: CASLNRDSSYNSPLHF. The J gene is TRBJ1-6, the V gene TRBV12-3 or TRBV12-4; 7 bases match TRBD1. The CDR3 consists of 16 residues. After removal of 8 bases from V and 0 bases from J, the junction contained 7 bases not matched to a gene.

The rearrangement uses TRBV11-1 and TRBJ2-5, with 7 positions matching TRBD2. This CDR3 region has 14 residues. V dropped 5 bases and J dropped 11; count of bases not matched to a gene: 14. The germline V gene encodes CDR1 SGHAT and CDR2 FQDESV (reference sequence). As DNA, the CDR3 is TGTGCCAGCAGCGGCCGGGACTACAACAATGAGCAGTACTTC. It yields the protein CASSGRDYNNEQYF.

CDR3 region: CATSRDRGINQPQHF. DNA for the CDR3: TGTGCCACCAGCAGGGACAGGGGTATCAATCAGCCCCAGCATTTT. V and J are TRBV15 and TRBJ1-5; 9 bases fit TRBD1. CDR1 and CDR2 (germline): LNHNV, YYDKDF (reference sequence). The CDR3 has 15 residues. V dropped 3 bases and J dropped 3; count of bases not matched to a gene: 3. The whole variable domain, remainder taken from reference TRBV15 and TRBJ1-5, is DAMVIQNPRYQVTQFGKPVTLSCSQTLNHNVMYWYQQKSSQAPKLLFHYYDKDFNNEADTPDNFQSRRPNTSFCFLDIRSPGLGDTAMYLCATSRDRGINQPQHFGDGTRLSIL.

V and J are TRBV7-2 and TRBJ1-1, with D tentatively TRBD1 (5 bases). The germline CDR1 and CDR2 sequences are SGHTA and FQGNSA. This CDR3 has 13 amino acids. V was pared by 2 bases and J by 11 bases, with 15 bases between. This chain's CDR3 is CASSLSGISGAFF. The CDR3 DNA reads TGTGCCAGCAGCTTATCAGGGATCTCCGGGGCTTTCTTT.

This clonotype appeared a single time. V is TRBV27 and J is TRBJ2-7, with a tentative D call TRBD1 (5 bases). Germline V gene sequence: CDR1 MNHEY, CDR2 SMNVEV (reference sequence). The CDR3 contains 13 residues. V was trimmed by 5 bases and J by 2 bases, leaving 10 bases between them. The CDR3 DNA sequence: TGTGCCAGCAGTGTAGGGGTGCCCTACGAGCAGTACTTC. Protein sequence: CASSVGVPYEQYF.

The genes are TRBV29-1 and TRBJ1-2; TRBD1 aligns across 8 bases. CDR3 length equals 13 residues. Germline values: CDR1 SQVTM, CDR2 ANQGSEA. The junction had 10 bases not matched to a gene; V was cut back by 8 bases and J by 5 bases. The CDR3 bases are TGCAGCACGGACCAGGGGGCCCTATATGGCTACACCTTC. This sequence encodes CSTDQGALYGYTF.

The chain couples TRBV6-6 to TRBJ1-5; D may be TRBD1 (5 bases). CDR1 MNHNY and CDR2 SVGAGI come from the germline V gene (reference sequence). CDR3 length: 14 amino acids. The ends were cut back, 5 bases at V and 10 bases at J, with 18 bases in the middle. The CDR3: CASSTTDTSQPQHF. Written as DNA, the CDR3 is TGTGCCAGCAGTACAACGGACACCTCTCAACCCCAGCATTTT.

The J gene is TRBJ2-1, the V gene TRBV7-6; D possibly uses TRBD1 or TRBD2 (5 bases each). Trimming removed 2 bases from V and 9 bases from J, with 11 bases in between. There are 13 residues in the CDR3. Germline V lookup: CDR1 SGHVS, CDR2 FNYEAQ. In DNA, the CDR3 is TGTGCCAGCAGCTTACAGGGAGAGGTTGAGCAGTTCTTC. Residues: CASSLQGEVEQFF.

The chain recombines TRBV25-1 with TRBJ1-2; 7 bases are a match to TRBD1. CDR1 MGHDK and CDR2 SYGVNS come from the germline V gene. V trimming: 4 bases; J trimming: 4 bases; junction bases outside the gene matches: 6. The CDR3 is 14 residues long. The CDR3 DNA sequence: TGTGCCAGCAGTGGTCGACAGGGTCGCTATGGCTACACCTTC. Its protein product is CASSGRQGRYGYTF.